This T cell receptor beta chain stems from a study of Graves' ophthalmopathy and Graves' hyperthyroidism. Study-wide results and caveats: The model's ophthalmopathy progression predictions had approximately 65% sensitivity and 72% to 75% specificity.

This clonotype was found once. Antigen unknown. Germline V lookup: CDR1 ENHRY, CDR2 SYGVKD. V lost 8 bases and J 6 bases, leaving 20 bases between the germline ends. This CDR3 is built from 14 residues. Serum thyroxine and TRAb, along with clinical symptoms, thyroid ultrasound and orbital computed tomography, were what diagnosis relied on. Transcripts of RNA were the source for amplifying TCR beta CDR3 regions. RT-PCR was first run with HTBI primers, then multiplex PCR in a second round. MiXCR was run by TCRdb on the multiplex PCR reads, yielding one entry per CDR3 protein. The data hold about 39,000 distinct CDR3 sequences, with around half observed a single time.

This sequence was found in an adult woman with stable Graves' hyperthyroidism. Sample: peripheral blood. This rearrangement joins TRBV10-3 to TRBJ2-7, with D possibly matching TRBD1 (6 bases). The CDR3, as DNA: TGTGCCATCCGTCCGGACAGTGGGGTCGGCGAGCAGTACTTC. This encodes CAIRPDSGVGEQYF.